One and the same sample provided the 15 T cell receptor beta chains below, sequenced in a study of blood T cell repertoires in COVID-19. Some clones are missing from TCRdb's copy, which holds only in-frame ones; the method was immunoSEQ multiplex PCR. The sample lists under 150,000 clones; about 86% were seen once. The sample taken for sequencing was peripheral blood. Receptors originate from a woman aged 40 to 50 with acute or convalescent COVID-19.

CDR3 DNA sequence: TGCAGTGCTAGTAGGCTCGAGACAGGGGGAATCTTGAACACTGAAGCTTTCTTT. It codes for CSASRLETGGILNTEAFF. The J gene is TRBJ1-1, the V gene TRBV20-1; 9 bases are shared with TRBD1. V lost 3 bases, J lost 0 bases, and 14 bases stayed unmatched. The CDR3 sequence is 18 residues long. From germline, CDR1 is DFQATT and CDR2 SNEGSKA (reference sequence).

The chain joins TRBV6-5 to TRBJ1-5; 7 nucleotides align to TRBD1. This CDR3 region has 14 residues. Germline V gives CDR1 MNHEY, CDR2 SVGAGI. The V segment lost 8 bases and the J segment 3 bases; nucleotides outside the gene matches: 7. DNA for the CDR3: TGTGCCAGCGGTTCAGGACAGGTCAATCAGCCCCAGCATTTT. Translated: CASGSGQVNQPQHF.

This chain connects TRBV5-1 to TRBJ1-3, with 8 bases matching TRBD1. CDR1 and CDR2 from the germline V gene are SGHRS and YFSETQ. The CDR3 extends over 15 amino acids. Trimming took 7 bases from V and 2 from J; bases not matched to a gene: 8. CDR3 in DNA: TGCGCCAGCGCCAGGGGGCCTCCGCCTGGAAACACCATATATTTT. Protein: CASARGPPPGNTIYF.

The rearrangement links TRBV25-1 to TRBJ2-6, with 10 bases matching TRBD1. V was pared by 4 bases and J by 2 bases, with 5 bases of the junction left unmatched. CDR3 length equals 17 residues. Per germline, CDR1 MGHDK and CDR2 SYGVNS. CDR3 loop: CASSADRGRAGANVLTF. The CDR3, as DNA: TGTGCCAGCAGTGCCGACAGGGGGCGTGCTGGGGCCAACGTCCTGACTTTC. The variable domain in full, with the rest retrieved from reference TRBV25-1 and TRBJ2-6, is EADIYQTPRYLVIGTGKKITLECSQTMGHDKMYWYQQDPGMELHLIHYSYGVNSTEKGDLSSESTVSRIRTEHFPLTLESARPSHTSQYLCASSADRGRAGANVLTFGAGSRLTVL.

J is TRBJ1-2 and V is TRBV25-1, with TRBD1 matching 7 bases. Germline V gives CDR1 MGHDK, CDR2 SYGVNS. This CDR3 is 13 amino acids long. Trimming removed 5 bases from V and 5 bases from J; junction bases left unmatched: 5. The CDR3 here is CASSKGQLYGYTF. The DNA for the CDR3 is TGTGCCAGCAGTAAGGGACAGCTATATGGCTACACCTTC.

This clone was observed a handful of times. The chain employs TRBV7-2 and TRBJ1-1; no clear D. Trimming pared 6 bases from V and 0 bases from J, leaving 8 bases between. Germline-derived CDR1 and CDR2 are SGHTA and FQGNSA. This CDR3 is built from 13 residues. This CDR3 reads CASSWTVNTEAFF. CDR3 DNA: TGTGCCAGCAGTTGGACTGTGAACACTGAAGCTTTCTTT.

This chain links TRBV28 with TRBJ2-1; weak D call: TRBD2 (5 bases). The CDR3 extends over 10 amino acids. The V gene's germline CDR1 is MDHEN and CDR2 SYDVKM. Trimming stripped 8 bases from V and 12 bases from J, with 11 bases between. The CDR3 DNA is TGTGCCAGCTTTGGCGGAGGGCAGTTCTTC. It encodes CASFGGGQFF.

This chain connects TRBV30 to TRBJ1-3, with no clear D. Germline values: CDR1 GTSNPN, CDR2 SVGIG (reference sequence). This CDR3 comprises 13 residues. Trimming removed 2 bases at V and 0 bases at J, with 5 bases between. The CDR3 sequence is CAWSLYSGNTIYF. The CDR3 DNA is TGTGCCTGGAGTTTATACTCTGGAAACACCATATATTTT.

The J gene is TRBJ1-2, the V gene TRBV21-1; the table's D call of TRBD1 was not tested on the DNA. TRBV21-1 corresponds to a pseudogene. CDR3 length: 14 amino acids. CDR3 region: CASSKGQGADGYTF. The CDR3 nucleotides are TGTGCCAGCAGCAAAGGACAGGGGGCTGATGGCTACACCTTC.

The rearrangement links TRBV4-2 to TRBJ2-5; TRBD1 aligns across 10 bases. Trimming took 4 bases from V and 7 from J; bases not matched to a gene: 9. Germline loops: CDR1 LGHNA, CDR2 YNFKEQ. CDR3 length equals 15 residues. The CDR3 region is CASSPTRTGGATQYF. The CDR3 DNA sequence: TGTGCCAGCAGCCCAACCCGGACAGGGGGTGCGACCCAGTACTTC.

The chain employs TRBV19 and TRBJ1-1; unclear D gene. V lost 5 bases to trimming and J lost 2 bases, with 9 bases between them. The CDR3 length is 13 residues. Per germline, CDR1 LNHDA and CDR2 SQIVND (reference sequence). The CDR3 DNA reads TGTGCCAGTAGTTTCAGACAAAACACTGAAGCTTTCTTT. This encodes CASSFRQNTEAFF.

The rearrangement uses TRBV12-3 or TRBV12-4 and TRBJ1-1, with 7 bases identical to TRBD1. The ends lost 5 bases at V and 1 base at J; junction bases unmatched: 1. CDR3 length equals 13 residues. The CDR3 is CASSNRGNTEAFF. The CDR3 DNA reads as TGTGCCAGCAGTAACAGGGGGAACACTGAAGCTTTCTTT.

Concerning this clone itself: Other DNA sequences of this sample code for an identical CDR3. The genes are TRBV7-3 and TRBJ1-1; D gene unclear. Germline V lookup: CDR1 SGHTA, CDR2 FQGTGA. With 5 bases removed from V and 2 bases from J, the gap between germline ends came to 9 bases. The CDR3 contains 13 residues. This CDR3 is CASSPSPNTEAFF. CDR3 nucleotide sequence: TGTGCCAGCAGCCCGAGTCCTAACACTGAAGCTTTCTTT. Full variable domain (remainder filled in from reference TRBV7-3 and TRBJ1-1): GAGVSQTPSNKVTEKGKYVELRCDPISGHTALYWYRQSLGQGPEFLIYFQGTGAADDSGLPNDRFFAVRPEGSVSTLKIQRTERGDSAVYLCASSPSPNTEAFFGQGTRLTVV.

The chain is built from TRBV6-5 and TRBJ2-7, with D perhaps TRBD1 (5 bases). The CDR3 covers 15 residues. Germline V CDR1 and CDR2: MNHEY, SVGAGI. Trimming cost V 2 bases and J 2 bases, with 13 bases left between them. CDR3: CASSYARVSTYEQYF. CDR3 coding DNA: TGTGCCAGCAGTTACGCCAGGGTGAGCACCTACGAGCAGTACTTC.

The chain combines TRBV28 with TRBJ2-1, with 10 bases lining up with TRBD2. The CDR3 loop spans 18 amino acids. After removal of 1 base from V and 0 bases from J, the junction contained 6 bases not matched to a gene. The germline V gene encodes CDR1 MDHEN and CDR2 SYDVKM. CDR3 coding DNA: TGTGCCAGCAGTTTATTTAGCGGGGGGCAGAGCTCCTACAATGAGCAGTTCTTC. Protein product: CASSLFSGGQSSYNEQFF.